This record looks at one T cell receptor beta chain sequence and its context. No antigen is known for it. The CDR3 sequence is 11 residues long. With 5 bases removed from V and 10 bases from J, the gap between germline ends came to 9 bases. TCRdb reanalysed the 5' RACE reads using MiXCR and keeps one entry per CDR3 protein. Altogether approximately 260,000 distinct CDR3 sequences are present, 15% to 20% being singletons, with the ten largest covering around 21%. These data belong to a study of T-cell memory formation after mild COVID-19. Notes on the study in general: The CD4+ clones that contracted clustered mainly within CM and EM, and the CD8+ clones concentrated in EMRA. Day 15 to 85 contractors were CD4/CD8 balanced; later expanders leaned CD4+. SARS-CoV-2 specificity was not confirmed for second-wave clones peaking on day 37.

The chain recombines TRBV12-3 or TRBV12-4 with TRBJ2-1, with D unresolved. This receptor was obtained from a man between 18 and 29 years old who had mild COVID-19 (a few samples of this study predate the infection). Cell type and time point are not known. The specimen sequenced was PBMCs or a T cell subset sorted from them (not recorded which). The CDR3 bases are TGTGCCAGCAGTCCCCGACGAGAGCAGTTCTTC. Residues: CASSPRREQFF.